This TCR beta chain was obtained from a study of T cell repertoires in cytomegalovirus infection. Overall study: As its CMV epitopes, the study selected recently identified HLA-C-restricted and well-studied HLA-B-restricted targets. CMV infection together with matching HLA type was indicated by public TCR beta signatures.

A single record per CDR3 protein comes from TCRdb applying MiXCR to the reads. Seen here are approximately 390,000 distinct CDR3 sequences, approximately 35% observed once, and the top ten hold around an eighth. This clonotype has at least ten counts. Its antigen is unidentified. Study findings and constraints: Cumulative frequency of public TCR beta families picked out carriers of CMV plus the relevant HLA.

CDR1 and CDR2 from the germline V gene are SGHTA and FQGNSA. The length of the CDR3 is 15 residues. V lost 6 bases, J lost 1 base, and 12 bases lay in between. The chain is built from TRBV7-2 and TRBJ2-2, with D unresolved. Here the sequenced sample was cultured PBMCs, taken from culture after CMV antigen stimulation. The source is a human donor in good health (CMV status not recorded). Some clones in this sample may be carry-over from other donors' samples. CDR3 region: CASRPGSGNTGELFF. CDR3 nucleotide sequence: TGTGCCAGCAGGCCAGGCTCCGGGAACACCGGGGAGCTGTTTTTT. Complete variable domain (other parts from reference TRBV7-2 and TRBJ2-2): GAGVSQSPSNKVTEKGKDVELRCDPISGHTALYWYRQSLGQGLEFLIYFQGNSAPDKSGLPSDRFSAERTGGSVSTLTIQRTQQEDSAVYLCASRPGSGNTGELFFGEGSRLTVL.